The next 15 T cell receptor beta chains were all read from a single sample in a study of OX40 agonist ivuxolimab in advanced cancers. The repertoire was sequenced with immunoSEQ multiplex PCR; TCRdb's copy has only in-frame clones and lacks some. The sample lists over 65,000 clones; 80% to 90% were seen once. Sequencing was performed on CD4+ or CD8+ T cells sorted from blood, taken in a trial of the OX40 agonist ivuxolimab. The receptors stem from an adult with an advanced solid tumor such as melanoma, head and neck, liver or kidney cancer.

V and J are TRBV6-1 and TRBJ1-4, with D maybe TRBD1 (5 bases). Germline V lookup: CDR1 MNHNS, CDR2 SASEGT. Trimming removed 10 bases at V and 2 bases at J, with 14 bases between. The CDR3 is 14 residues long. This CDR3 reads CATRVGRTNEKLFF. The CDR3 DNA reads TGTGCCACCAGGGTCGGGAGGACTAATGAAAAACTGTTTTTT.

This clone was seen a few times. This chain uses TRBV7-2 with TRBJ1-5, with 7 bases aligning to TRBD1. The V segment lost 3 bases and the J segment 7 bases; nucleotides outside the gene matches: 6. The CDR3 runs 14 residues. Germline CDR1 is SGHTA and CDR2 is FQGNSA. CDR3 sequence (DNA): TGTGCCAGCAGCTTGATTCAGGGGGACCAGCCCCAGCATTTT. Translation gives CASSLIQGDQPQHF.

This clone was seen just once. The gene calls are TRBV9 and TRBJ1-2; D is perhaps TRBD1 (6 bases). Germline V CDR1 and CDR2: SGDLS, YYNGEE. The CDR3 is 15 residues long. Trimming shortened V by 0 bases and J by 6 bases, and 15 bases separated the two germline ends. The CDR3 sequence is CASSVGGGQGHGYTF. In nucleotides, the CDR3 is TGTGCCAGCAGCGTAGGAGGGGGGCAGGGCCATGGCTACACCTTC.

The chain combines TRBV27 with TRBJ1-3; no reliable D call. The V end lost 3 bases, the J end lost 11 bases, and 14 bases lay between the germline ends. CDR1 is MNHEY, CDR2 SMNVEV, per germline (reference sequence). The CDR3 runs 13 residues. The CDR3 spells CASSFRQDSAIYF. CDR3 bases: TGTGCCAGCAGTTTTCGGCAGGATAGTGCCATATATTTT.

This chain connects TRBV6-5 to TRBJ1-1; maybe TRBD1 (5 bases). The CDR3 consists of 14 residues. V lost 0 bases to trimming and J lost 3 bases, with 8 bases between them. Germline assignment: CDR1 MNHEY and CDR2 SVGAGI. The CDR3 loop reads CASSYSDTDTEAFF. The CDR3 region has the DNA TGTGCCAGCAGTTACTCGGACACCGACACTGAAGCTTTCTTT.

The chain couples TRBV6-4 to TRBJ1-5; maybe TRBD1 (6 bases). Germline V CDR1 and CDR2: MRHNA, SNTAGT. This CDR3 region has 15 residues. The germline V and J ends were trimmed by 7 bases and 7 bases, with 20 bases remaining between them. The CDR3 nucleotides read TGTGCCAGCACCGTGGACAGCGGGCAAAGACAGCCCCAGCATTTT. Its protein product is CASTVDSGQRQPQHF.

The CDR3 bases are TGTGCCAGCAGTTTATCGTATAGGTATAGCAATCAGCCCCAGCATTTT. Its protein is CASSLSYRYSNQPQHF. The rearrangement uses TRBV28 and TRBJ1-5, with no clear D. CDR3 length: 16 amino acids. The germline V gene has CDR1 MDHEN and CDR2 SYDVKM. V was shortened by 1 base and J by 0 bases, with 10 bases between the two germline ends.

The chain has TRBV2 and TRBJ2-2; D call uncertain. The CDR3 sequence is 13 residues long. V lost 4 bases and J 6 bases, leaving 9 bases between the germline ends. The germline V gene encodes CDR1 SNHLY and CDR2 FYNNEI. The CDR3 here is CASSAYRPGELFF. The CDR3 DNA reads as TGTGCCAGCAGTGCTTATAGGCCCGGGGAGCTGTTTTTT. Using reference TRBV2 and TRBJ2-2 for the parts outside the CDR3, the full variable domain is EPEVTQTPSHQVTQMGQEVILRCVPISNHLYFYWYRQILGQKVEFLVSFYNNEISEKSEIFDDQFSVERPDGSNFTLKIRSTKLEDSAMYFCASSAYRPGELFFGEGSRLTVL.

The chain joins TRBV28 to TRBJ2-2, with 11 bases aligning to TRBD2. J lost 4 bases, V lost 6 bases, and 4 bases had no gene match. This CDR3 comprises 15 residues. Germline CDR1 and CDR2: MDHEN and SYDVKM. The CDR3 DNA reads TGTGCCAGCAGACCCCTAGCGGGGGGCACCGGGGAGCTGTTTTTT. Translation: CASRPLAGGTGELFF.

The V call is TRBV28, the J call TRBJ2-7, with D tentatively TRBD2 (5 bases). Trimming stripped 4 bases from V and 2 bases from J, with 15 bases between. The CDR3 runs 15 residues. Germline CDR1 reads MDHEN; CDR2 reads SYDVKM. The chain's CDR3 is CASSSPGVGAYEQYF. DNA of the CDR3: TGTGCCAGCAGTTCTCCCGGGGTAGGAGCCTACGAGCAGTACTTC.

The chain links TRBV7-9 to TRBJ2-7; D is perhaps TRBD2 (5 bases). The V end was cut by 3 bases, the J end by 5 bases, with 14 bases between. Germline V CDR1 and CDR2: SEHNR, FQNEAQ (reference sequence). This CDR3 has 14 amino acids. The CDR3, as DNA: TGTGCCAGCAGCTTGGACTCAGACCCCCACGAGCAGTACTTC. This translates into CASSLDSDPHEQYF.

This sequence joins TRBV18 and TRBJ2-3; 9 nucleotides agree with TRBD2. CDR3 size: 16 residues. V gave up 1 base and J gave up 2 bases; unmatched junction bases: 4. In germline, CDR1 is KGHSH, CDR2 LQKENI. The CDR3 sequence is CASSPLASGVTDTQYF. The CDR3 bases are TGTGCCAGCTCACCACTTGCTAGCGGGGTCACAGATACGCAGTATTTT.

This clone came up once. The V gene is TRBV11-1, the J gene TRBJ2-7; 7 bases map to TRBD1. The V gene end was trimmed by 5 bases and the J gene end by 2 bases; junction bases not matched to a gene: 12. Germline V CDR1 and CDR2: SGHAT, FQDESV (reference sequence). The CDR3 totals 16 residues. The CDR3 is CASSHGDRDSAYEQYF. In DNA form, the CDR3 reads TGTGCCAGCAGCCACGGGGACCGGGACAGTGCCTACGAGCAGTACTTC.

J is TRBJ2-1 and V is TRBV7-2; tentatively, D is TRBD1 or TRBD2 (6 bases each). This CDR3 region has 15 residues. Germline CDR1 and CDR2: SGHTA and FQGNSA. The V end was cut by 2 bases, the J end by 4 bases, with 12 bases between. The CDR3 is CASSLRGVRYNEQFF. The CDR3 nucleotides are TGTGCCAGCAGCTTAAGGGGGGTTAGGTACAATGAGCAGTTCTTC.

The chain employs TRBV6-1 and TRBJ2-1; possible D gene TRBD1, 5 bases. Germline V lookup: CDR1 MNHNS, CDR2 SASEGT. This CDR3 contains 14 residues. The V end lost 6 bases, the J end lost 6 bases, and 15 bases lay between the germline ends. DNA for the CDR3: TGTGCCAGCAGAACTCAGGGAACGAGCAATGAGCAGTTCTTC. Translation: CASRTQGTSNEQFF.